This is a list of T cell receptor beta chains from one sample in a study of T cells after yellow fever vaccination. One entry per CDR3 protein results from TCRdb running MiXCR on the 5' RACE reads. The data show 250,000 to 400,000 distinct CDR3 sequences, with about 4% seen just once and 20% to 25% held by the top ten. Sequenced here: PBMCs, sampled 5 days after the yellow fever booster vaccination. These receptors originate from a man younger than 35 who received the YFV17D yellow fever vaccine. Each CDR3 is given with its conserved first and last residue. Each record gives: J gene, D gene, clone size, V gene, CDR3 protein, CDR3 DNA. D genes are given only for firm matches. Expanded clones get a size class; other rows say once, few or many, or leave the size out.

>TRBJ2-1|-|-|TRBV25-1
CASSEAGTVHEQFF
TGTGCCAGCAGTGAAGCGGGGACAGTCCATGAGCAGTTCTTC
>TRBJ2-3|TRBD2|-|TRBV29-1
CSVERRGGLGPQYF
TGCAGCGTTGAAAGGCGGGGGGGCCTCGGGCCGCAGTATTTT
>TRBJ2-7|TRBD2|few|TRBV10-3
CAISEGGSGGSYEQYF
TGTGCCATCAGTGAGGGGGGTAGCGGGGGATCCTACGAGCAGTACTTC
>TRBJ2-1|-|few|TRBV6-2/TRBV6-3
CASSLQHNEQFF
TGTGCCAGCAGTTTACAGCACAATGAGCAGTTCTTC
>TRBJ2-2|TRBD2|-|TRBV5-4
CASSFSGGLPGELFF
TGTGCCAGCAGCTTTAGCGGGGGGCTGCCCGGGGAGCTGTTTTTT
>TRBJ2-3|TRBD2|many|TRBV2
CASRGTTTDTQYF
TGTGCCAGCAGGGGGACTACTACAGATACGCAGTATTTT
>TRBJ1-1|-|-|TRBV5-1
CASSLVGGTTEAFF
TGCGCCAGCAGCTTGGTGGGAGGGACCACTGAAGCTTTCTTT
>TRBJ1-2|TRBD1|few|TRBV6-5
CASSPKGGRGYTF
TGTGCCAGCAGTCCCAAAGGGGGCCGGGGCTACACCTTC
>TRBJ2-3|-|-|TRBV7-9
CASSLEEAYTDTQYF
TGTGCCAGCAGCTTAGAGGAAGCGTACACAGATACGCAGTATTTT
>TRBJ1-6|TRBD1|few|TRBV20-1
CSARERDRGLSPLHF
TGCAGTGCTAGAGAGCGGGACAGGGGGCTTTCACCCCTCCACTTT
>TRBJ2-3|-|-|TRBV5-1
CASSGGRDTQYF
TGCGCCAGCAGCGGGGGTCGGGATACGCAGTATTTT
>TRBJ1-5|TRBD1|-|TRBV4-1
CASSLLRDSSNQPQHF
TGCGCCAGCAGCCTACTACGGGACAGTTCCAATCAGCCCCAGCATTTT
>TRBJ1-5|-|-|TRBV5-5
CASGGEPYSNQPQHF
TGTGCCAGCGGTGGAGAGCCGTATAGCAATCAGCCCCAGCATTTT
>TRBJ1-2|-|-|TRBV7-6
CASSLGWGGHGYTF
TGTGCCAGCAGCTTAGGATGGGGGGGTCATGGCTACACCTTC
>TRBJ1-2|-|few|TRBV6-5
CASSYSRTAPANYGYTF
TGTGCCAGCAGTTACTCGAGGACAGCCCCAGCTAACTATGGCTACACCTTC
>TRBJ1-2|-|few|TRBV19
CASSIPSAVNYGYTF
TGTGCCAGTTCCATCCCCTCGGCAGTTAACTATGGCTACACCTTC
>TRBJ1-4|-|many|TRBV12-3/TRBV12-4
CASRLQGVGEKLFF
TGTGCCAGCAGGCTCCAGGGTGTTGGTGAAAAACTGTTTTTT
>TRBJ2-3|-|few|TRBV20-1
CSARDISTTGETQYF
TGCAGTGCTAGAGATATATCCACGACAGGCGAAACGCAGTATTTT
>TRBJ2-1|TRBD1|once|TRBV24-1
CATSDWGGDRAYNEQFF
TGTGCCACCAGTGATTGGGGCGGGGACAGGGCTTACAATGAGCAGTTCTTC
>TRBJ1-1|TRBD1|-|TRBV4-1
CASSQPGQLNTEAFF
TGCGCCAGCAGCCAACCGGGACAGTTGAACACTGAAGCTTTCTTT
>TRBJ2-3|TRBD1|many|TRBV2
CAISRDRGRGDTQYF
TGTGCCATCAGCCGGGACAGGGGGCGGGGAGATACGCAGTATTTT
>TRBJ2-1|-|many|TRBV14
CASSHPGAPSYNEQFF
TGTGCCAGCAGCCACCCCGGGGCCCCGTCCTACAATGAGCAGTTCTTC
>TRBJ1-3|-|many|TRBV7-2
CASSRQSSGNTIYF
TGTGCCAGCAGCCGACAGAGCTCTGGAAACACCATATATTTT
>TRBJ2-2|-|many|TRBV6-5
CASSYSTALGELFF
TGTGCCAGCAGTTACTCGACGGCACTTGGGGAGCTGTTTTTT
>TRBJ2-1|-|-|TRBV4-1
CASSHSRTQGEQFF
TGCGCCAGCAGCCATTCGAGAACACAGGGAGAGCAGTTCTTC
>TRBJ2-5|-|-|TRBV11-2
CASRPLGGLIGETQYF
TGTGCCAGCAGGCCCCTGGGGGGGCTCATCGGGGAGACCCAGTACTTC
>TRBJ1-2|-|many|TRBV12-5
CASGLARNYGYTF
TGTGCTAGTGGTTTGGCAAGGAACTATGGCTACACCTTC
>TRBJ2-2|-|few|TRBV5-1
CASSLGWTGANTGELFF
TGCGCCAGCAGCTTGGGCTGGACGGGGGCGAACACCGGGGAGCTGTTTTTT
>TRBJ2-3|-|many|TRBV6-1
CASRGRTDTQYF
TGTGCCAGCAGGGGACGCACAGATACGCAGTATTTT
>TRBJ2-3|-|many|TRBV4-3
CASSQDGSGDTQYF
TGCGCCAGCAGCCAAGATGGATCAGGCGATACGCAGTATTTT
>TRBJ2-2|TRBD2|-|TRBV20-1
CSARGRAGGFGELFF
TGCAGTGCTAGAGGGAGAGCGGGGGGGTTCGGGGAGCTGTTTTTT
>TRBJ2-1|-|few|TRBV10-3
CAISTREIEQFF
TGTGCCATCAGTACCCGGGAGATAGAGCAGTTCTTC
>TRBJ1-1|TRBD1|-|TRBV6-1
CASSVITGQGLANTEAFF
TGTGCCAGCAGTGTTATCACGGGACAGGGCTTAGCGAACACTGAAGCTTTCTTT